This T cell receptor beta chain was retrieved from a study of spatial heterogeneity in lung cancer. Study information: The correlation between TCR transcript counts in tumor regions and a T cell module score from matched bulk RNA-seq was strong.

A note on this clonotype: As yet, its antigen is unknown.

Unmatched junction bases numbered 6, after V lost 4 bases and J lost 0 bases. The CDR3 loop spans 16 amino acids. CDR1 and CDR2 from the germline V gene are SGHVS and FQNEAQ. Study-wide results and limits: Counts of expanded intratumoral alpha and beta TCRs tracked tumor mutation counts.

TCRdb re-derived calls from the 5' RACE reads in MiXCR, one entry per CDR3 protein. Of 9,900 or so distinct CDR3 sequences in the sample, under 8.5% are singletons; the top ten hold approximately 19%. Time point of the sample: sample taken at primary tumor resection. The donors were 72 patients with non-small cell lung cancer that was early-stage and untreated. The sequenced material consisted of unsorted whole RNA from tumor, nontumor lung or frozen PBMC. The sample was lung tumor tissue, taken at surgery. The chain combines TRBV7-8 with TRBJ2-5; 9 bases match TRBD2. The origin of this receptor is a male donor with early-stage non-small cell lung cancer. The CDR3 region is CASSSRLAAYQETQYF. In DNA form, the CDR3 reads TGTGCCAGCAGCTCCCGACTAGCGGCCTACCAAGAGACCCAGTACTTC.